This TCR beta chain stems from a study of T cells in Graves' hyperthyroidism and ophthalmopathy. On this clonotype itself: Its antigen is undetermined.

The germline V gene has CDR1 LNHDA and CDR2 SQIVND (reference sequence). Trimming removed 3 bases at V and 2 bases at J, with 7 bases between. CDR3 length: 14 residues. The TCR beta CDR3 regions underwent amplification using RNA transcripts as the source. HTBI primers were employed in a first-round RT-PCR of the TCR CDR3. TCRdb re-analysed the multiplex PCR reads in MiXCR, keeping a single row per CDR3 protein. The sample contains hundreds of thousands of distinct CDR3 sequences, about 14% of which appear only once. Patients counted as stable if ophthalmopathy did not develop within 18 months. Diagnostic decisions used clinical symptoms, serum thyroxine and TRAb, thyroid ultrasound and orbital computed tomography. Overall study results and limits: The model foresaw ophthalmopathy a median 6.5 months prior to onset.

This sequence joins TRBV19 and TRBJ2-2; D is unresolved. The sequence derives from a woman aged 18-29 years with Graves' hyperthyroidism. What was sequenced was blood. CDR3 sequence reads: CASSMIANTGELFF. DNA of the CDR3: TGTGCCAGTAGTATGATAGCTAACACCGGGGAGCTGTTTTTT. The full variable domain, with the rest looked up from reference TRBV19 and TRBJ2-2, is DGGITQSPKYLFRKEGQNVTLSCEQNLNHDAMYWYRQDPGQGLRLIYYSQIVNDFQKGDIAEGYSVSREKKESFPLTVTSAQKNPTAFYLCASSMIANTGELFFGEGSRLTVL.